One sample yielded the 21 T cell receptor beta chains listed below, sequenced in a study of shared clonotypes between healthy human individuals. Data came from immunoSEQ multiplex PCR; TCRdb stores just in-frame clones and leaves some out. The repertoire holds about 2.4 million clones, with approximately 94% as singletons. Source material: naive CD4+ T cells from PBMCs. Subset in this sample: CD45RA+ positively selected. The receptors come from a man between 18 and 29 years old in good health. Some clones in this sample may be carry-over from other donors' samples.

The chain combines TRBV15 with TRBJ1-4, with D possibly matching TRBD1 (6 bases). CDR1 LNHNV and CDR2 YYDKDF come from the germline V gene (reference sequence). With 3 bases removed from V and 3 bases from J, the gap between germline ends came to 17 bases. CDR3 size: 17 residues. The CDR3 nucleotides are TGTGCCACCAGCAGGCCCAGGGAGGGGGGGGCTAATGAAAAACTGTTTTTT. Translated: CATSRPREGGANEKLFF.

The chain carries TRBV11-2 and TRBJ2-7; 10 nucleotides match TRBD1. Trimming cost V 4 bases and J 4 bases; bases outside gene matches: 7. This CDR3 is 15 amino acids long. Germline assignment: CDR1 SGHAT and CDR2 FQNNGV. Here the CDR3 reads CASSSRTGGGYEQYF. The CDR3 DNA sequence: TGTGCCAGCAGCTCTAGGACAGGGGGAGGGTACGAGCAGTACTTC. The full variable domain, rest sourced from reference TRBV11-2 and TRBJ2-7, is EAGVAQSPRYKIIEKRQSVAFWCNPISGHATLYWYQQILGQGPKLLIQFQNNGVVDDSQLPKDRFSAERLKGVDSTLKIQPAKLEDSAVYLCASSSRTGGGYEQYFGPGTRLTVT.

The gene calls are TRBV11-2 and TRBJ1-2; D perhaps matches TRBD1 (5 bases). This CDR3 is built from 14 residues. V lost 3 bases and J 0 bases, leaving 8 bases between the germline ends. Germline values: CDR1 SGHAT, CDR2 FQNNGV. CDR3 nucleotides: TGTGCCAGCAGCTTGCAGACAGCTAACTATGGCTACACCTTC. Protein product: CASSLQTANYGYTF.

This chain uses TRBV4-1 with TRBJ2-7; 8 bases fit TRBD1. Germline V gene lookup returns CDR1 MGHRA and CDR2 YSYEKL. The CDR3 consists of 17 residues. The ends lost 1 base at V and 3 bases at J; junction bases unmatched: 11. For the CDR3, the DNA is TGCGCCAGCAGCCAAGGATCGACAGGGGATAGGTTCTACGAGCAGTACTTC. This codes for CASSQGSTGDRFYEQYF.

This clone was observed once. This CDR3 is also generated by other DNA sequences in the sample. The chain carries TRBV11-3 and TRBJ2-3; 8 bases line up with TRBD1. This CDR3 has 15 residues. The germline V gene encodes CDR1 SGHNT and CDR2 YENEEA. V was clipped by 1 base and J by 2 bases; unmatched bases: 2. Here the CDR3 DNA reads TGTGCCAGCAGCTTAGGGACAGGGCCCACAGATACGCAGTATTTT. Translated: CASSLGTGPTDTQYF.

The chain carries TRBV7-3 and TRBJ2-1, with D perhaps TRBD1 or TRBD2 (5 bases each). CDR1 SGHTA and CDR2 FQGTGA come from the germline V gene. V was shortened by 0 bases and J by 0 bases, with 9 bases between the two germline ends. The CDR3 spans 16 residues. The CDR3 bases are TGTGCCAGCAGCTTAACCTCCGGGGCCTCCTACAATGAGCAGTTCTTC. Translation gives CASSLTSGASYNEQFF. The full variable domain, in which reference TRBV7-3 and TRBJ2-1 provide the parts outside the CDR3, is GAGVSQTPSNKVTEKGKYVELRCDPISGHTALYWYRQSLGQGPEFLIYFQGTGAADDSGLPNDRFFAVRPEGSVSTLKIQRTERGDSAVYLCASSLTSGASYNEQFFGPGTRLTVL.

The chain couples TRBV27 to TRBJ1-2; 11 bases align to TRBD1. The germline V gene encodes CDR1 MNHEY and CDR2 SMNVEV (reference sequence). This CDR3 has 17 residues. The ends lost 1 base at V and 0 bases at J; junction bases unmatched: 4. CDR3 sequence reads: CASSLFGQGAANYGYTF. The CDR3 bases are TGTGCCAGCAGTTTATTCGGACAGGGGGCGGCTAACTATGGCTACACCTTC.

This chain links TRBV18 with TRBJ1-1; D uncertain. This CDR3 has 15 residues. Germline CDR1 KGHSH, CDR2 LQKENI. V gave up 0 bases and J gave up 5 bases, with 13 bases separating them. CDR3: CASSPPSAGVTEAFF. The DNA for the CDR3 is TGTGCCAGCTCACCACCATCGGCAGGAGTAACTGAAGCTTTCTTT.

The chain joins TRBV6-5 to TRBJ1-2, with D tentatively TRBD1 (6 bases). V was pared by 0 bases and J by 8 bases, with 19 bases between. This CDR3 has 16 amino acids. The germline V gene has CDR1 MNHEY and CDR2 SVGAGI. CDR3 in DNA: TGTGCCAGCAGTTACTCGACGGCGGGGGCCCTGAGGGGCTACACCTTC. The encoded protein is CASSYSTAGALRGYTF.

V gene TRBV5-1 combines with J gene TRBJ1-3; no firm D call. Germline CDR1 and CDR2: SGHRS and YFSETQ. This CDR3 has 13 residues. V was cut by 4 bases and J by 11 bases, with 16 bases left in between. The CDR3 bases are TGCGCCAGCAGCCCCGTGGGGTCATTCGCCATATATTTT. It codes for CASSPVGSFAIYF.

The J gene is TRBJ2-5, the V gene TRBV28; tentatively, D is TRBD1 (6 bases). The CDR3 loop spans 14 amino acids. Trimming removed 8 bases at V and 9 bases at J, with 22 bases between. Germline-derived CDR1 and CDR2 are MDHEN and SYDVKM. In DNA, the CDR3 is TGTGCCAGCGGGTTATCCGGGACACGGTTTGCCCAGTACTTC. It codes for CASGLSGTRFAQYF.

J is TRBJ2-7 and V is TRBV6-6; TRBD2 matches at 9 bases. CDR1 is MNHNY and CDR2 is SVGAGI in the germline V gene (reference sequence). V shed 4 bases, J shed 9 bases, and the junction held 10 bases outside the gene matches. The CDR3 is made up of 14 amino acids. DNA of the CDR3: TGTGCCAGCAGTTTACGGACTAGCGTCATTCGGCAGTACTTC. This gives the protein CASSLRTSVIRQYF.

With regard to this clone: One end of the junction varies from germline; a read error may be responsible. The V and J genes are TRBV5-4 and TRBJ2-7; 8 bases are a match to TRBD1. The CDR3 covers 14 residues. Germline assignment: CDR1 SGHNT and CDR2 YYREEE (reference sequence). The CDR3 DNA reads TGCGCCAGCAGCCAAGAGTTCAGGGGGCTCGAGCAGTACTTC. The encoded protein is CASSQEFRGLEQYF.

This rearrangement joins TRBV28 to TRBJ1-2, with D tentatively TRBD1 (6 bases). The V end lost 7 bases, the J end lost 4 bases, and 16 bases lay between the germline ends. Germline V gene lookup returns CDR1 MDHEN and CDR2 SYDVKM. CDR3 length equals 14 residues. CDR3 sequence reads: CASNKGGLGYGYTF. Here the CDR3 DNA reads TGTGCCAGCAATAAGGGGGGCCTTGGCTATGGCTACACCTTC.

The gene calls are TRBV6-6 and TRBJ2-7; the match to TRBD2 covers 11 bases. The CDR3 is made up of 15 amino acids. Unmatched junction bases numbered 7, after V lost 7 bases and J lost 2 bases. The germline V gene encodes CDR1 MNHNY and CDR2 SVGAGI (reference sequence). For the CDR3, the DNA is TGTGCCAGCACTCCGACTAGCGGGAAACCCTACGAGCAGTACTTC. It encodes CASTPTSGKPYEQYF.

The CDR3 region is CASSAGNSEGEQYF. In DNA, the CDR3 is TGCGCCAGCAGCGCCGGGAACTCTGAGGGGGAGCAGTACTTC. The chain combines TRBV5-1 with TRBJ2-7; either TRBD1 or TRBD2 may fit D (5 bases each). Germline lookup yields CDR1 SGHRS and CDR2 YFSETQ. With 4 bases removed from V and 7 bases from J, the gap between germline ends came to 18 bases. This CDR3 comprises 14 residues.

The chain joins TRBV5-1 to TRBJ2-1; 8 bases match TRBD2. CDR3 size: 15 residues. Germline V gives CDR1 SGHRS, CDR2 YFSETQ. The J segment lost 2 bases and the V segment lost 2 bases, leaving 3 bases of the junction unmatched. As DNA, the CDR3 is TGCGCCAGCAGCTTTAGCGGGACGCCCTACAATGAGCAGTTCTTC. It specifies CASSFSGTPYNEQFF. Drawing the rest from reference TRBV5-1 and TRBJ2-1, the complete variable domain is KAGVTQTPRYLIKTRGQQVTLSCSPISGHRSVSWYQQTPGQGLQFLFEYFSETQRNKGNFPGRFSGRQFSNSRSEMNVSTLELGDSALYLCASSFSGTPYNEQFFGPGTRLTVL.

The rearrangement uses TRBV5-1 and TRBJ2-7; a possible D gene is TRBD1 (5 bases). V was trimmed by 4 bases and J by 3 bases, leaving 17 bases between them. The CDR3 is 15 residues long. Germline V CDR1 and CDR2: SGHRS, YFSETQ. In DNA, the CDR3 is TGCGCCAGCAGCCACTCAGGGTTACGAGGCTACGAGCAGTACTTC. This encodes CASSHSGLRGYEQYF.

The chain joins TRBV5-1 to TRBJ1-5; maybe TRBD1 (5 bases). V was shortened by 4 bases and J by 2 bases, with 16 bases between the two germline ends. The CDR3 loop spans 16 amino acids. From germline, CDR1 is SGHRS and CDR2 YFSETQ. Written as DNA, the CDR3 is TGCGCCAGCAGCCCCCAGGGTCCGGAGGGCAATCAGCCCCAGCATTTT. Its protein product is CASSPQGPEGNQPQHF.

This clone showed up just once. The J gene is TRBJ2-7, the V gene TRBV5-1, with D possibly being TRBD1 (6 bases). Deletions cut 2 bases from V and 6 bases from J, with 12 bases between. The CDR3 has 13 amino acids. Per the germline V gene, CDR1 is SGHRS and CDR2 is YFSETQ. This chain's CDR3 is CASSFEGGFEQYF. CDR3 in DNA: TGCGCCAGCAGCTTCGAAGGGGGTTTCGAGCAGTACTTC.

The rearrangement joins TRBV7-3 to TRBJ1-3, with D unresolved. Deletions cut 2 bases from V and 0 bases from J, with 8 bases between. This CDR3 has 15 residues. Germline V gene lookup returns CDR1 SGHTA and CDR2 FQGTGA. This CDR3 reads CASSLGPNSGNTIYF. DNA of the CDR3: TGTGCCAGCAGCTTAGGGCCGAACTCTGGAAACACCATATATTTT. Supplemented by reference TRBV7-3 and TRBJ1-3, the full variable domain reads GAGVSQTPSNKVTEKGKYVELRCDPISGHTALYWYRQSLGQGPEFLIYFQGTGAADDSGLPNDRFFAVRPEGSVSTLKIQRTERGDSAVYLCASSLGPNSGNTIYFGEGSWLTVV.